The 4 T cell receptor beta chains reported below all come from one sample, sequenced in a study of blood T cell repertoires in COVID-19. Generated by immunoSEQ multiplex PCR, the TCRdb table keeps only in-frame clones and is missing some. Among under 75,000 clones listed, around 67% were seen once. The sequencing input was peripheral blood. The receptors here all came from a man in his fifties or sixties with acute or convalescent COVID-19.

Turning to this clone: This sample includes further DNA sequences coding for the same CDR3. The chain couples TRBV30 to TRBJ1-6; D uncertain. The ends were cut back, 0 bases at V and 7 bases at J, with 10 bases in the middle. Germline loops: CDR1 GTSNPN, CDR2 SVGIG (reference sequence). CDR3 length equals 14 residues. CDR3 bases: TGTGCCTGGAGTGTACTAGCGGGGAATTCACCCCTCCACTTT. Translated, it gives CAWSVLAGNSPLHF.

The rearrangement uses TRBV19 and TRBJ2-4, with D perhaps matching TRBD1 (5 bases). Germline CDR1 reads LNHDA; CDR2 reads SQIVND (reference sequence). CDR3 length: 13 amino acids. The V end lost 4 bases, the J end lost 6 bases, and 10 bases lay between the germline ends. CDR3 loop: CASSNRLGNIQYF. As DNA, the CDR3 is TGTGCCAGTAGTAACAGGCTAGGAAACATTCAGTACTTC.

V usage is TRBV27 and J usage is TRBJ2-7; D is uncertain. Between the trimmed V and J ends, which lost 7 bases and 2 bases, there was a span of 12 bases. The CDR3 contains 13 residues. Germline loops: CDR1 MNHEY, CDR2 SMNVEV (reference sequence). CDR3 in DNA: TGTGCCAGCAATAACAGCTACCCCTACGAGCAGTACGTC. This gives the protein CASNNSYPYEQYV.

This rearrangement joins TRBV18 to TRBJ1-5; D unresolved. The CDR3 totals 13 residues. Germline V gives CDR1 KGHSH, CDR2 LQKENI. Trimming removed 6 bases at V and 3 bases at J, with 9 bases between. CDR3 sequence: CASSAPPNQPQHF. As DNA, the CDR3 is TGTGCCAGCTCCGCGCCCCCCAATCAGCCCCAGCATTTT.